This T cell receptor (beta chain) came from a study of T cells in Graves' hyperthyroidism and ophthalmopathy. Turning to the study itself: Once the initial diagnosis was made, peripheral blood was obtained before any treatment.

Uncontrolled infection, other autoimmune disease, pregnancy or lactation led to exclusion. For the diagnoses, clinical symptoms, serum thyroxine and TRAb, thyroid ultrasound and orbital computed tomography were used. TCR beta CDR3 region amplification was performed from RNA transcripts. HTBI primers were used for first-round RT-PCR of the TCR CDR3. MiXCR was run by TCRdb on the multiplex PCR reads, yielding one entry per CDR3 protein. The table has some 500,000 distinct CDR3 sequences, roughly 16% seen once; the top ten hold around 28%. The CDR3 loop spans 16 amino acids. Germline V CDR1 and CDR2: SGHDN, FVKESK. The junction had 5 bases not matched to a gene; V was cut back by 4 bases and J by 0 bases.

The gene calls are TRBV14 and TRBJ2-7; 11 positions agree with TRBD1. Specimen: blood. The sequence was obtained from a woman in her 30s with Graves' ophthalmopathy. DNA of the CDR3: TGTGCCAGCAGCCTGGGGACAGGGGGAGACTCCTACGAGCAGTACTTC. Its protein is CASSLGTGGDSYEQYF.